One and the same sample provided the 21 T cell receptor beta chains below, sequenced in a study of technical replicates of blood from a handful of donors. Repertoires were generated with immunoSEQ multiplex PCR, while TCRdb's copy carries only in-frame clones and drops some. The data show around 53,000 clones, with approximately 86% seen just once and more than 4.5% held by the top ten. Sequencing was performed on PBMCs. The receptors stem from a human donor in good health. Some clones in this sample may be carry-over from other donors' samples.

The CDR3 loop reads CASSLKMAGAYNEQFF. The CDR3 bases are TGTGCCAGCAGCTTAAAGATGGCGGGAGCCTACAATGAGCAGTTCTTC. The chain combines TRBV7-3 with TRBJ2-1; TRBD2 matches 7 bases. Unmatched junction bases numbered 5, after V lost 1 base and J lost 2 bases. This CDR3 has 16 amino acids. The germline V gene encodes CDR1 SGHTA and CDR2 FQGTGA.

The V call is TRBV4-3, the J call TRBJ1-2; tentatively, D is TRBD1 (5 bases). The length of the CDR3 is 15 residues. Germline V gene sequence: CDR1 LGHNA, CDR2 YSLEER. V was shortened by 4 bases and J by 6 bases, with 18 bases between the two germline ends. The CDR3 DNA sequence: TGCGCCAGCAGCCGTGGGGCAGGGCTAGGGGATGGCTACACCTTC. It is translated as CASSRGAGLGDGYTF.

The CDR3 DNA reads TGTGCCAGCAGCGGAGGGACTGCGAACACCGGGGAGCTGTTTTTT. This sequence encodes CASSGGTANTGELFF. The J gene is TRBJ2-2, the V gene TRBV9; D possibly corresponds to TRBD2 (6 bases). The germline CDR1 and CDR2 sequences are SGDLS and YYNGEE. CDR3 size: 15 residues. The ends were cut back, 3 bases at V and 0 bases at J, with 9 bases in the middle.

This clone was seen only a few times. The rearrangement joins TRBV4-3 to TRBJ1-6; D remains unclear. The CDR3 runs 16 residues. V dropped 3 bases and J dropped 7 bases, with 16 bases sitting between them. Germline loops: CDR1 LGHNA, CDR2 YSLEER. CDR3 protein: CASSQGGRFPNSPLHF. In nucleotides, the CDR3 is TGCGCCAGCAGCCAGGGCGGGAGATTCCCAAATTCACCCCTCCACTTT.

The chain links TRBV7-2 to TRBJ2-7; 7 bases are shared with TRBD2. The germline CDR1 and CDR2 sequences are SGHTA and FQGNSA. The V gene end was trimmed by 3 bases and the J gene end by 6 bases; junction bases not matched to a gene: 14. The CDR3 has 16 amino acids. In DNA, the CDR3 is TGTGCCAGCAGCTTGGGTTGGCGGGAGTCTGGGTCCGAGCAGTACTTC. Translation: CASSLGWRESGSEQYF.

The rearrangement links TRBV7-9 to TRBJ2-1, with 11 bases aligning to TRBD2. Germline CDR1 and CDR2: SEHNR and FQNEAQ (reference sequence). V lost 5 bases, J lost 9 bases, and 6 bases stayed unmatched. The CDR3 covers 14 residues. For the CDR3, the DNA is TGTGCCAGCAGCCAGGGACTAGCGGTCGGTGAGCAGTTCTTC. Translation: CASSQGLAVGEQFF.

This chain joins TRBV5-1 and TRBJ2-2, with 13 bases aligning to TRBD2. This CDR3 has 16 amino acids. V lost 7 bases, J lost 5 bases, and 8 bases stayed unmatched. Germline-derived CDR1 and CDR2 are SGHRS and YFSETQ. The CDR3: CASSQTSGRSTGELFF. As DNA, the CDR3 is TGCGCCAGCTCCCAGACTAGCGGGAGGAGTACCGGGGAGCTGTTTTTT.

The V gene is TRBV7-2, the J gene TRBJ2-7; no clear D. From germline, CDR1 is SGHTA and CDR2 FQGNSA. The CDR3 sequence is 11 residues long. Trimming pared 8 bases from V and 6 bases from J, leaving 11 bases between. For the CDR3, the DNA is TGTGCCAGCGCCCAAACTTCCGAGCAGTACTTC. This encodes CASAQTSEQYF.

The gene calls are TRBV6-1 and TRBJ1-6, with 7 bases fitting TRBD1. The CDR3 is made up of 14 amino acids. Germline V gene lookup returns CDR1 MNHNS and CDR2 SASEGT. V was pared by 11 bases and J by 5 bases, with 9 bases of the junction left unmatched. CDR3 DNA: TGTGCCGTATCCCCGGGACAGAATAATTCACCCCTCCACTTT. This codes for CAVSPGQNNSPLHF.

The chain uses TRBV7-2 and TRBJ1-5; D uncertain. Germline CDR1 SGHTA, CDR2 FQGNSA. Trimming shortened V by 1 base and J by 1 base, and 5 bases separated the two germline ends. CDR3 length: 14 amino acids. The CDR3: CASSLDGSNQPQHF. CDR3 bases: TGTGCCAGCAGCTTAGATGGCAGCAATCAGCCCCAGCATTTT.

This clone came up once. The rearrangement uses TRBV11-3 and TRBJ1-3; 8 bases line up with TRBD1. CDR1 SGHNT and CDR2 YENEEA come from the germline V gene. J lost 4 bases, V lost 7 bases, and 6 bases had no gene match. The CDR3 contains 14 residues. CDR3 in amino acids: CASISRGRGNTIYF. The DNA of the CDR3 is TGTGCCAGCATCTCCAGGGGGCGAGGAAACACCATATATTTT.

The J gene is TRBJ2-7, the V gene TRBV29-1; 7 bases fit TRBD1. The V segment lost 5 bases and the J segment 8 bases; nucleotides outside the gene matches: 9. The CDR3 consists of 12 residues. Germline V lookup: CDR1 SQVTM, CDR2 ANQGSEA. In nucleotides, the CDR3 is TGCAGCGTTTCCGACAGGGACCCAAAGCAGTACTTC. Its translation: CSVSDRDPKQYF.

CDR3 in DNA: TGTGCCAGCAGCTGGAACTCCGGGGGTACTAGCACAGATACGCAGTATTTT. This encodes CASSWNSGGTSTDTQYF. The J gene is TRBJ2-3, the V gene TRBV7-6, with D perhaps TRBD2 (6 bases). Germline lookup yields CDR1 SGHVS and CDR2 FNYEAQ. The CDR3 is made up of 17 amino acids. Trimming stripped 4 bases from V and 0 bases from J, with 17 bases between.

The chain links TRBV4-3 to TRBJ2-7; 7 positions agree with TRBD2. CDR1 is LGHNA and CDR2 is YSLEER in the germline V gene. V lost 4 bases, J lost 5 bases, and 11 bases stayed unmatched. This CDR3 comprises 15 residues. The CDR3 DNA reads as TGCGCCAGCAGCCCAGGGAGGGTCTCATCCCACGAGCAGTACTTC. Its translation is CASSPGRVSSHEQYF.

The rearrangement uses TRBV5-6 and TRBJ2-7, with TRBD1 identical over 7 bases. From germline, CDR1 is SGHDT and CDR2 YYEEEE. V was clipped by 5 bases and J by 7 bases; unmatched bases: 12. This CDR3 is built from 14 residues. CDR3 sequence: CASSSSGQDLEQYF. The CDR3 nucleotides read TGTGCCAGCAGTTCGAGCGGACAGGACTTGGAGCAGTACTTC.

The J gene is TRBJ1-3, the V gene TRBV15, with D tentatively TRBD1 (5 bases). CDR1 is LNHNV and CDR2 is YYDKDF in the germline V gene (reference sequence). This CDR3 contains 17 residues. Trimming took 1 base from V and 0 from J, leaving 13 bases between them. Here the CDR3 reads CATSRGSTASSGNTIYF. The CDR3 DNA reads as TGTGCCACCAGCAGAGGTTCGACAGCCAGCTCTGGAAACACCATATATTTT.

As concerns this clone: Other DNA sequences from this sample encode an identical CDR3 as well. The V gene is TRBV5-1, the J gene TRBJ2-7, with 7 bases aligning to TRBD2. The CDR3 totals 14 residues. V lost 0 bases, J lost 2 bases, and 2 bases stayed unmatched. Germline CDR1 reads SGHRS; CDR2 reads YFSETQ. CDR3 DNA: TGCGCCAGCAGCTTGGGGGGGGGTCCCTACGAGCAGTACTTC. Protein sequence: CASSLGGGPYEQYF.

The chain links TRBV6-5 to TRBJ2-1; D may be TRBD2 (6 bases). Between the trimmed V and J ends, which lost 6 bases and 0 bases, there was a span of 12 bases. The CDR3 spans 15 residues. Germline-derived CDR1 and CDR2 are MNHEY and SVGAGI. CDR3 coding DNA: TGTGCCAGCAGGGACGGGGGATCCTCCTACAATGAGCAGTTCTTC. Translation: CASRDGGSSYNEQFF.

The rearrangement joins TRBV7-7 to TRBJ2-1, with 9 nucleotides matching TRBD2. The CDR3 has 15 amino acids. Germline CDR1 reads SSHAT; CDR2 reads FNYEAQ (reference sequence). The V segment lost 1 base and the J segment 6 bases; nucleotides outside the gene matches: 4. The CDR3 coding sequence is TGTGCCAGCAGCTTAGTCGGCGGGGGGGCCAATGAGCAGTTCTTC. Residues: CASSLVGGGANEQFF. The variable domain in full, with the rest retrieved from reference TRBV7-7 and TRBJ2-1, is GAGVSQSPRYKVTKRGQDVTLRCDPISSHATLYWYQQALGQGPEFLTYFNYEAQPDKSGLPSDRFSAERPEGSISTLTIQRTEQRDSAMYRCASSLVGGGANEQFFGPGTRLTVL.

This clone turned up a few times. Here the CDR3 DNA reads TGTGCCAGCAGCCCGGGGAGGGAATATGAAAAACTGTTTTTT. Its translation is CASSPGREYEKLFF. The J gene is TRBJ1-4, the V gene TRBV7-9; D not certain. Germline V gene sequence: CDR1 SEHNR, CDR2 FQNEAQ (reference sequence). The CDR3 consists of 14 residues. Between the trimmed V and J ends, which lost 5 bases and 6 bases, there was a span of 13 bases.

This chain links TRBV6-6 with TRBJ1-2; D call uncertain. The CDR3 is 14 residues long. The germline gives CDR1 MNHNY, CDR2 SVGAGI (reference sequence). V was pared by 6 bases and J by 4 bases, with 15 bases between. CDR3 DNA: TGTGCCAGCAGCTCCCCCGAGGAAACCTATGGCTACACCTTC. Translating it yields CASSSPEETYGYTF.